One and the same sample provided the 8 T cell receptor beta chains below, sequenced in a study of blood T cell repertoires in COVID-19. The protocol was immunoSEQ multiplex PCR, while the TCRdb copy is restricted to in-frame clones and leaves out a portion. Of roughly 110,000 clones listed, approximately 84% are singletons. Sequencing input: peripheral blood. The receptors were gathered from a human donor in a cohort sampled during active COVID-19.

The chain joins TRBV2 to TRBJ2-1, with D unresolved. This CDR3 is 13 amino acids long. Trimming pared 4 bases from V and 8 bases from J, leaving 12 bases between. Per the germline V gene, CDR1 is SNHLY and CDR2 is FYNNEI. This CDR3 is CASSVGLWDEQFF. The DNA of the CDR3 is TGTGCCAGCAGTGTGGGCCTATGGGATGAGCAGTTCTTC.

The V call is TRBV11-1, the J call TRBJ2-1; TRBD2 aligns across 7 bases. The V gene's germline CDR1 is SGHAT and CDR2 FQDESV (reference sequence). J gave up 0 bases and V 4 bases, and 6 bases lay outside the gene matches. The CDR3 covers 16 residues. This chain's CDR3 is CASSSLAVLSYNEQFF. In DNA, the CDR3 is TGTGCCAGCAGCTCGCTAGCGGTCCTCTCCTACAATGAGCAGTTCTTC.

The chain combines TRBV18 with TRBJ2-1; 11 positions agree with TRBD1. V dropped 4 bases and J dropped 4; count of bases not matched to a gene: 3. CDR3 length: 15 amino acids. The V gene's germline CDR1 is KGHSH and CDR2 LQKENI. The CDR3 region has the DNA TGTGCCAGCTCACTTGGGACAGGGGGGTACAATGAGCAGTTCTTC. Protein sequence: CASSLGTGGYNEQFF.

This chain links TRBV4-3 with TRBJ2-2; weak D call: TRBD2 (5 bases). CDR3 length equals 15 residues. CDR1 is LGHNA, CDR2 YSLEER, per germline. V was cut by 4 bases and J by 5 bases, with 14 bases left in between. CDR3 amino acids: CASSPEEGITGELFF. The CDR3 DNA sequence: TGCGCCAGCAGCCCGGAAGAGGGAATTACCGGGGAGCTGTTTTTT.

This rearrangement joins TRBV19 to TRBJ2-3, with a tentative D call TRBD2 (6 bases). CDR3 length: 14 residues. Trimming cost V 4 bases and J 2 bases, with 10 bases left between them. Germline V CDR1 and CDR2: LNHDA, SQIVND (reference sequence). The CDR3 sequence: CASSSGTDTDTQYF. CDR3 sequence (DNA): TGTGCCAGTAGTAGCGGGACCGACACAGATACGCAGTATTTT.

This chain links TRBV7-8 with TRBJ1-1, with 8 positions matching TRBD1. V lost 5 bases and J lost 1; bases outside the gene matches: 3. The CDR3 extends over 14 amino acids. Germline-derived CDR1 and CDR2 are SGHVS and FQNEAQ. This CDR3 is CASSPGQANTEAFF. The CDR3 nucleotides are TGTGCCAGCAGCCCGGGACAGGCGAACACTGAAGCTTTCTTT.

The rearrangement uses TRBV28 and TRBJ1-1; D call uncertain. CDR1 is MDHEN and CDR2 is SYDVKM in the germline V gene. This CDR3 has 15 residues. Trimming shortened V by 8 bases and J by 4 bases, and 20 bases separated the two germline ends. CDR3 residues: CASYTGGGHVTEAFF. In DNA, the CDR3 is TGTGCCAGCTATACCGGTGGCGGCCATGTCACTGAAGCTTTCTTT. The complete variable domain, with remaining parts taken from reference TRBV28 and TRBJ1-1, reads DVKVTQSSRYLVKRTGEKVFLECVQDMDHENMFWYRQDPGLGLRLIYFSYDVKMKEKGDIPEGYSVSREKKERFSLILESASTNQTSMYLCASYTGGGHVTEAFFGQGTRLTVV.

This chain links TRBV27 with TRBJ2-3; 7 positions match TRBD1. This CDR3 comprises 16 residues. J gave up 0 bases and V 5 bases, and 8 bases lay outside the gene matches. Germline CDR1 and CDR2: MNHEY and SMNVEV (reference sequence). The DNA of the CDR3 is TGTGCCAGCAGTCAGGGACAGCTCCTTAGCACAGATACGCAGTATTTT. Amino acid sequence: CASSQGQLLSTDTQYF.